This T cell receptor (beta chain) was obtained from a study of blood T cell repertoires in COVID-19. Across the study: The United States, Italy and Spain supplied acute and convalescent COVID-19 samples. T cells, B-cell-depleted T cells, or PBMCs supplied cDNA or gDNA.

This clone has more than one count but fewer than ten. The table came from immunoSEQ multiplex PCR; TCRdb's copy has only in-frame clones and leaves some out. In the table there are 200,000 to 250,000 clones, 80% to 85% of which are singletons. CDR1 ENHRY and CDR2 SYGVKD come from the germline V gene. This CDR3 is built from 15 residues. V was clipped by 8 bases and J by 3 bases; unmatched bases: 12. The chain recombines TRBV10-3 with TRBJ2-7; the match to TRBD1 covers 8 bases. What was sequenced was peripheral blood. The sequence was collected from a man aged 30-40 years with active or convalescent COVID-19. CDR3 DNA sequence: TGTGCCATCCAACGTGGGACAGGCCCAGTCTACGAGCAGTACTTC. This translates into CAIQRGTGPVYEQYF.